The T cell receptor beta chain described here comes from a study of blood T cell repertoires in COVID-19. Study in general: Whether acute or convalescent, the COVID-19 samples came from the United States, Italy and Spain.

Individuals drawn from under 30 US areas were roughly 18 to 89 years old. Grouping used clinical history reported by participants in a survey and questionnaire. Two negative PCRs, clearance, or symptom resolution were required of recovered Cohort 3 donors. The CDR3 loop spans 15 amino acids. The ends lost 4 bases at V and 10 bases at J; junction bases unmatched: 10. CDR1 and CDR2 from the germline V gene are LNHDA and SQIVND (reference sequence). Assay: immunoSEQ multiplex PCR; the TCRdb copy retains only in-frame clones and omits some. The table includes about 240,000 clones, 80% to 90% detected once.

The chain uses TRBV19 and TRBJ2-1; 10 nucleotides agree with TRBD2. This receptor was identified in a woman in her twenties or thirties who had recovered from COVID-19. The sample taken for sequencing was PBMCs or T cells enriched from blood (not recorded which). The CDR3: CASSTRAGGPSEQFF. CDR3 sequence (DNA): TGTGCCAGTAGTACCCGAGCGGGAGGGCCTTCAGAGCAGTTCTTC.